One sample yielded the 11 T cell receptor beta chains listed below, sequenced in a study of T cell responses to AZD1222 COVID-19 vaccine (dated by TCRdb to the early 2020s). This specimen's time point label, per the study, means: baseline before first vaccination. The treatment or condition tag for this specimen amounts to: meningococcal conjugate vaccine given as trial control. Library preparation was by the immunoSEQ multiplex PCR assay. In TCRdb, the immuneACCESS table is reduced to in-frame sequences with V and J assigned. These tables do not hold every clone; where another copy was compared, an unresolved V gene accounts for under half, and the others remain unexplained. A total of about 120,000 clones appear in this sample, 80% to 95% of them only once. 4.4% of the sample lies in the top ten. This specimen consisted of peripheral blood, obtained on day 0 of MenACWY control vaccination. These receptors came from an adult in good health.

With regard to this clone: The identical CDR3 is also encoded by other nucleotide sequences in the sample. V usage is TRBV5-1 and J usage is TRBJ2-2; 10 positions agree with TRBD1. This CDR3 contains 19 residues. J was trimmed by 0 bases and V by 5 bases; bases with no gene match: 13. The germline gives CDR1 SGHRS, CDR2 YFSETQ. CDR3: CASSTLRDRGPSNTGELFF. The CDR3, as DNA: TGCGCCAGCAGTACCCTCCGGGACAGGGGACCTTCGAACACCGGGGAGCTGTTTTTT.

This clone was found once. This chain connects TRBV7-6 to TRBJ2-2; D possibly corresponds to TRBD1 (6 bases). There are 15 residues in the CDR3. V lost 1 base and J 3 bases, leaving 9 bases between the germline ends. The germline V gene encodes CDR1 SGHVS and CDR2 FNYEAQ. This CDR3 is CASSLGTAYTGELFF. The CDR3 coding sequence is TGTGCCAGCAGCTTAGGGACAGCCTACACCGGGGAGCTGTTTTTT.

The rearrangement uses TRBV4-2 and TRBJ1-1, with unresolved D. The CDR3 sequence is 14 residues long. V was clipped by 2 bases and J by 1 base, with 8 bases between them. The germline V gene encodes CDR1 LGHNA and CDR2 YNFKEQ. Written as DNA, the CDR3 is TGTGCCAGCAGCCAAACGCCAGCGAACACTGAAGCTTTCTTT. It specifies CASSQTPANTEAFF.

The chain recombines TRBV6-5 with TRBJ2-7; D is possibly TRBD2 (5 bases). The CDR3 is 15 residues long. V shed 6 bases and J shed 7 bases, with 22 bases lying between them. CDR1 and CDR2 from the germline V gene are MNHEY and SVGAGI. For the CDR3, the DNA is TGTGCCAGCAGGGTGCTAGGAGGTACTTTAGTTGAGCAGTACTTC. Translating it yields CASRVLGGTLVEQYF.

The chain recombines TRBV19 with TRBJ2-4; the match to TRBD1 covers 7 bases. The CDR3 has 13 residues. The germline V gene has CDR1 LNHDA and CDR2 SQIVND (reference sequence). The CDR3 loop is CATQGMSKNIQYF. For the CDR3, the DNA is TGTGCGACACAGGGGATGTCCAAAAACATTCAGTACTTC.

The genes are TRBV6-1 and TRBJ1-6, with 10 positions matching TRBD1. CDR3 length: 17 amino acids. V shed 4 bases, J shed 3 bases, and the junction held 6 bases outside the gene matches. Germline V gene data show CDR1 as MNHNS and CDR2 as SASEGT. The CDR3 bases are TGTGCCAGCAGTGCTTATGGGACAGGGGTCTATAATTCACCCCTCCACTTT. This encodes CASSAYGTGVYNSPLHF.

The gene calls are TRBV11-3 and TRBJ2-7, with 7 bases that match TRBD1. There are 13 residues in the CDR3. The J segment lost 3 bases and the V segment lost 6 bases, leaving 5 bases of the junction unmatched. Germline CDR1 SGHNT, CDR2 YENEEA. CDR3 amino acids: CASSSGQNYEQYF. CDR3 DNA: TGTGCCAGCAGTTCGGGACAGAACTACGAGCAGTACTTC. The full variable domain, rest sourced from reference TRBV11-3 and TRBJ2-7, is EAGVVQSPRYKIIEKKQPVAFWCNPISGHNTLYWYLQNLGQGPELLIRYENEEAVDDSQLPKDRFSAERLKGVDSTLKIQPAELGDSAVYLCASSSGQNYEQYFGPGTRLTVT.

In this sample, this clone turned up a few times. The CDR3: CASSRPSEGGVRETQYF. In DNA form, the CDR3 reads TGTGCCAGCAGTCGTCCATCGGAGGGGGGGGTCAGGGAGACCCAGTACTTC. The chain combines TRBV7-6 with TRBJ2-5, with D maybe TRBD2 (7 bases). Germline CDR1 is SGHVS and CDR2 is FNYEAQ. The CDR3 has 17 residues. Trimming took 6 bases from V and 5 from J, leaving 25 bases between them.

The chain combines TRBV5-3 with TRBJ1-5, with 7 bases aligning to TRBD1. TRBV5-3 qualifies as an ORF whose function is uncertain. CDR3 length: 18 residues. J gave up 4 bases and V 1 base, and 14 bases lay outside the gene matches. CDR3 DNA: TGTGCCAGAAGCTTGCTCGGAAGTGGGACAGCAAAGAATCAGCCCCAGCATTTT. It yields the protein CARSLLGSGTAKNQPQHF.

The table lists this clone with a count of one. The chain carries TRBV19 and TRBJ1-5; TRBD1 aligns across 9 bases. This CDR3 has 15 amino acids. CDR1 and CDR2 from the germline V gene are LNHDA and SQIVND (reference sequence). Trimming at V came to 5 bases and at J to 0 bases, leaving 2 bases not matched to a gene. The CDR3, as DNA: TGTGCCAGTAGTTGGACAGGGGTTAGCAATCAGCCCCAGCATTTT. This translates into CASSWTGVSNQPQHF.

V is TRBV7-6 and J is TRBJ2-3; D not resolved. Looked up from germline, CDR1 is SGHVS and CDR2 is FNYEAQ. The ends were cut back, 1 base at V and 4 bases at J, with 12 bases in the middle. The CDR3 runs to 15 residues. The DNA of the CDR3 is TGTGCCAGCAGCTTAGGAGCTCTAGATGCAGATACGCAGTATTTT. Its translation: CASSLGALDADTQYF.